Below, 13 T cell receptor beta chains from the same sample are listed, as sequenced in a study of blood T cells in healthy people across ages (dated by TCRdb to the mid-2010s). Libraries came from 5' RACE. Sequencing used an Illumina HiSeq 2500. A second 7 to 11 cycle PCR used a sample-barcoded 5' primer and a J-beta primer mix. Clones were called with MiXCR by TCRdb after fastp trimmed the public reads at Q25, and only in-frame beta chains were retained. All rows with the same CDR3 protein become a single entry with the most common DNA and genes. This sample has under 2,000,000 distinct CDR3 sequences in its table, and about 49% of those were observed once. The top ten hold 2% to 2.5% of the sample. The sequenced material came from blood. The source is a woman in her thirties or forties in good health.

This chain links TRBV7-9 with TRBJ1-1; TRBD1 matches 8 bases. Trimming cost V 5 bases and J 0 bases; bases outside gene matches: 8. The CDR3 spans 16 residues. Germline V gene lookup returns CDR1 SEHNR and CDR2 FQNEAQ (reference sequence). The CDR3 reads CASSTGQGEMNTEAFF. The CDR3 DNA reads as TGTGCCAGCAGCACAGGACAGGGAGAGATGAACACTGAAGCTTTCTTT. Combining the CDR3 with reference TRBV7-9 and TRBJ1-1 gives the whole variable domain DTGVSQNPRHKITKRGQNVTFRCDPISEHNRLYWYRQTLGQGPEFLTYFQNEAQLEKSRLLSDRFSAERPKGSFSTLEIQRTEQGDSAMYLCASSTGQGEMNTEAFFGQGTRLTVV.

This clonotype was detected only a few times. The genes are TRBV20-1 and TRBJ2-5, with 10 bases aligning to TRBD1. Trimming removed 6 bases from V and 3 bases from J; junction bases left unmatched: 7. The CDR3 contains 14 residues. The germline gives CDR1 DFQATT, CDR2 SNEGSKA (reference sequence). The CDR3 region has the DNA TGCAGTGCAATGGACAGGGGGTCCGAAGAGACCCAGTACTTC. Translating gives CSAMDRGSEETQYF.

The chain carries TRBV7-2 and TRBJ1-1; D may be TRBD1 (5 bases). In germline, CDR1 is SGHTA, CDR2 FQGNSA. V was pared by 2 bases and J by 0 bases, with 10 bases between. The CDR3 is made up of 15 amino acids. The chain's CDR3 is CASSLSVGVNTEAFF. CDR3 coding DNA: TGTGCCAGCAGCTTATCGGTGGGGGTGAACACTGAAGCTTTCTTT.

J is TRBJ1-2 and V is TRBV15; 8 bases align to TRBD1. Germline V gene sequence: CDR1 LNHNV, CDR2 YYDKDF (reference sequence). This CDR3 has 15 amino acids. The junction had 5 bases not matched to a gene; V was cut back by 3 bases and J by 2 bases. CDR3 sequence reads: CATSRPGQANYGYTF. Written as DNA, the CDR3 is TGTGCCACCAGCAGGCCGGGACAGGCGAACTATGGCTACACCTTC.

The chain combines TRBV7-9 with TRBJ1-2, with D possibly matching TRBD1 (6 bases). Trimming pared 4 bases from V and 8 bases from J, leaving 14 bases between. The germline V gene has CDR1 SEHNR and CDR2 FQNEAQ (reference sequence). CDR3 length equals 13 residues. The CDR3 region is CASSSNRESGYTF. CDR3 sequence (DNA): TGTGCCAGCAGCTCGAACAGGGAGAGCGGCTACACCTTC.

To note about this clonotype: The junction does not match germline at one end; this may be a read error. The rearrangement links TRBV7-6 to TRBJ1-1, with TRBD1 identical over 9 bases. The CDR3 consists of 16 residues. CDR1 and CDR2 (germline): SGHVS, FNYEAQ. The CDR3 region is CASSLAIDRGYTDAFF. The CDR3, as DNA: TGTGCCAGCAGCTTAGCGATCGACAGGGGGTACACTGATGCTTTCTTT.

The chain joins TRBV27 to TRBJ2-3; maybe TRBD1 (6 bases). Trimming took off 11 bases at V and 1 base at J, with 16 bases between the two ends. Germline CDR1 reads MNHEY; CDR2 reads SMNVEV (reference sequence). CDR3 length equals 14 residues. CDR3 sequence (DNA): TGTGCCGCCGGACAGTTTCTTCGCACAGATACGCAGTATTTT. This encodes CAAGQFLRTDTQYF.

This clonotype was seen a few times. This rearrangement joins TRBV7-2 to TRBJ2-3; 8 bases are a match to TRBD2. From germline, CDR1 is SGHTA and CDR2 FQGNSA. The CDR3 consists of 17 residues. Unmatched junction bases numbered 11, after V lost 5 bases and J lost 1 base. The CDR3 nucleotides are TGTGCCAGCAGCCCCGGTGGGGGACTAGAGGGCACAGATACGCAGTATTTT. Translated: CASSPGGGLEGTDTQYF.

This chain links TRBV20-1 with TRBJ1-1; D is ambiguous. The CDR3 spans 12 residues. From germline, CDR1 is DFQATT and CDR2 SNEGSKA (reference sequence). The germline V and J ends were trimmed by 6 bases and 7 bases, with 15 bases remaining between them. The CDR3 DNA reads TGCAGTGCCGCGCTCTCCGGAGGTGAAGCTTTCTTT. It specifies CSAALSGGEAFF.

This clonotype was seen more than once but under ten times. This chain uses TRBV13 with TRBJ2-5, with D unresolved. V was cut by 6 bases and J by 2 bases, with 10 bases left in between. CDR3 length equals 13 residues. CDR1 and CDR2 from the germline V gene are PRHDT and FYEKMQ (reference sequence). This chain's CDR3 is CASSWQAQETQYF. The DNA of the CDR3 is TGTGCCAGCAGTTGGCAGGCGCAAGAGACCCAGTACTTC.

This clonotype appeared a single time. CDR3 DNA: TGCAGTGCTAGAGGGACAGGGCGATATGGCTACACCTTC. It codes for CSARGTGRYGYTF. The chain joins TRBV20-1 to TRBJ1-2, with 8 bases identical to TRBD1. J gave up 5 bases and V 1 base, and 3 bases lay outside the gene matches. From germline, CDR1 is DFQATT and CDR2 SNEGSKA (reference sequence). This CDR3 region has 13 residues.

This clonotype has more than one count but fewer than ten. This sequence joins TRBV6-6 and TRBJ2-1; D possibly corresponds to TRBD2 (5 bases). Between the trimmed V and J ends, which lost 2 bases and 5 bases, there was a span of 10 bases. Per germline, CDR1 MNHNY and CDR2 SVGAGI (reference sequence). The CDR3 is 14 amino acids. CDR3 in DNA: TGTGCCAGCAGTTACGCGGGCAGGAACAATGAGCAGTTCTTC. This codes for CASSYAGRNNEQFF.

The rearrangement joins TRBV3-1 to TRBJ1-6; unclear D gene. The CDR3 length is 16 residues. Germline lookup yields CDR1 LGHDT and CDR2 YNNKEL (reference sequence). The V end lost 1 base, the J end lost 5 bases, and 12 bases lay between the germline ends. The CDR3 region is CASSQALNRNNSPLHF. As DNA, the CDR3 is TGTGCCAGCAGCCAAGCCCTCAATAGGAATAATTCACCCCTCCACTTT.